This T cell receptor (beta chain) emerged from a study of Graves' ophthalmopathy and Graves' hyperthyroidism. General study findings and limits: Blood also harbored most expanded thyroid clonotypes above 0.001 frequency.

Included hyperthyroidism patients were aged 18 to 65 and newly diagnosed (under 2 months' duration). Other autoimmune diseases, uncontrolled infections, pregnancy or lactation ruled patients out of participation. In regard to this clonotype: Antigen unknown. Possible read error: a much larger clone is one base away.

Transcripts of RNA were the source for amplifying TCR beta CDR3 regions. Second-round multiplex PCR came after first-round RT-PCR with HTBI primers. One entry per CDR3 protein results from TCRdb running MiXCR on the multiplex PCR reads. This table holds roughly 1.1 million distinct CDR3 sequences, 35% to 40% found once. The CDR3 length is 14 residues. The germline gives CDR1 LNHDA, CDR2 SQIVND (reference sequence). V shed 11 bases, J shed 10 bases, and the junction held 14 bases outside the gene matches. This sequence joins TRBV19 and TRBJ1-6; 7 bases align to TRBD1. Material: peripheral blood or thyroid tissue (not recorded which). The clonotype comes from an adult man with Graves' hyperthyroidism. CDR3 bases: TGTGCCTGGAGCACTACCAGGGGGGGATCACCCCTCCACTTT. This translates into CAWSTTRGGSPLHF.